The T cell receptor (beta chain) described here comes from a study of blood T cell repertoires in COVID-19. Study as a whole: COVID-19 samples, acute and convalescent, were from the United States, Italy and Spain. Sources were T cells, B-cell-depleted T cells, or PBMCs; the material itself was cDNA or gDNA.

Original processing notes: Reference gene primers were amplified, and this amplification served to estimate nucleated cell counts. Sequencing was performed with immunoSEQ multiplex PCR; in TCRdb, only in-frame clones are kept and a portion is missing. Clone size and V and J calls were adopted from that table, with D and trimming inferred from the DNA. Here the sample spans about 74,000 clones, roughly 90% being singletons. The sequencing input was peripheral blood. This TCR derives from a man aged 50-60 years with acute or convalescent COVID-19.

CDR3 region: CASSQRPDYQETQYF. CDR3 bases: TGTGCCAGCAGCCAGCGGCCCGACTATCAAGAGACCCAGTACTTC. The chain carries TRBV3-1 (or the pseudogene TRBV3-2) and TRBJ2-5; a weak D match, TRBD2 (5 bases). The CDR3 runs to 15 residues. V lost 3 bases and J lost 2, with 13 bases in between. The V gene's germline CDR1 is LGHDT and CDR2 YNNKEL (reference sequence).